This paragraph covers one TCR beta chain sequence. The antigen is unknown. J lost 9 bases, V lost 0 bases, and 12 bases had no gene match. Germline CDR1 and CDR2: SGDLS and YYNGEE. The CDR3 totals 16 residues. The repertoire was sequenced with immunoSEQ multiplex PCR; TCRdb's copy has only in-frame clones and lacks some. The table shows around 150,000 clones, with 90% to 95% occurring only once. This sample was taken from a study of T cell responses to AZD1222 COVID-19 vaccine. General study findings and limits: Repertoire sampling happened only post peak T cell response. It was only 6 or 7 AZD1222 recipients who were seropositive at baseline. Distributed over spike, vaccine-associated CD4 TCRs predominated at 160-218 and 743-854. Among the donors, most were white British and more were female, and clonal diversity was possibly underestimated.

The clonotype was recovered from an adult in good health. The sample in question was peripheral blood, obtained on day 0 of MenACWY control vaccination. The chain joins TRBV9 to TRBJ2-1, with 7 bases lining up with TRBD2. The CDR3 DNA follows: TGTGCCAGCAGCGTAGAGTCTAGCGGTAGCTTGAGTGAGCAGTTCTTC. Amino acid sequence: CASSVESSGSLSEQFF.